The 32 T cell receptor beta chains below come from one sample, sequenced in a study of response to subunit inactivated influenza vaccine. A single record per CDR3 protein comes from TCRdb applying MiXCR to the RT-PCR reads. The repertoire holds more than 550,000 distinct CDR3 sequences, with roughly 10% as singletons. Sequenced material: PBMCs from blood, taken on the day of vaccination. Receptor source: a man between 45 and 60 years old who received an inactivated influenza vaccine.

The rearrangement links TRBV5-1 to TRBJ2-4; 9 nucleotides agree with TRBD2. V was pared by 0 bases and J by 9 bases, with 10 bases of the junction left unmatched. Per germline, CDR1 SGHRS and CDR2 YFSETQ. This CDR3 contains 16 residues. The CDR3 spells CASSLAPSGKIGIQYF. The CDR3 DNA reads TGCGCCAGCAGCTTGGCCCCTAGCGGGAAGATTGGCATTCAGTACTTC. The whole variable domain, remainder taken from reference TRBV5-1 and TRBJ2-4, is KAGVTQTPRYLIKTRGQQVTLSCSPISGHRSVSWYQQTPGQGLQFLFEYFSETQRNKGNFPGRFSGRQFSNSRSEMNVSTLELGDSALYLCASSLAPSGKIGIQYFGAGTRLSVL.

The V gene is TRBV11-1, the J gene TRBJ2-6; perhaps D is TRBD1 or TRBD2 (5 bases each). Germline-derived CDR1 and CDR2 are SGHAT and FQDESV (reference sequence). Trimming removed 4 bases at V and 0 bases at J, with 19 bases between. This CDR3 is 19 amino acids long. In nucleotides, the CDR3 is TGTGCCAGCAGCTCGTGGGGGACCTACCTGCTCTCTGGGGCCAACGTCCTGACTTTC. Protein product: CASSSWGTYLLSGANVLTF. The full variable domain, its missing parts supplied by reference TRBV11-1 and TRBJ2-6, is EAEVAQSPRYKITEKSQAVAFWCDPISGHATLYWYRQILGQGPELLVQFQDESVVDDSQLPKDRFSAERLKGVDSTLKIQPAELGDSAMYLCASSSWGTYLLSGANVLTFGAGSRLTVL.

The V and J genes are TRBV12-3 or TRBV12-4 and TRBJ2-3; D gene unclear. CDR3 length: 13 residues. Trimming took off 8 bases at V and 1 base at J, with 10 bases between the two ends. CDR3 protein: CASGFKRTDTQYF. CDR3 DNA sequence: TGTGCCAGCGGATTTAAGCGCACAGATACGCAGTATTTT.

V is TRBV18 and J is TRBJ2-5; D possibly matches TRBD1 or TRBD2 (5 bases each). Per the germline V gene, CDR1 is KGHSH and CDR2 is LQKENI. Deletions cut 2 bases from V and 0 bases from J, with 10 bases between. This CDR3 has 15 residues. Here the CDR3 DNA reads TGTGCCAGCTCACCAGCGTCGGGGCACCAAGAGACCCAGTACTTC. It yields the protein CASSPASGHQETQYF.

The chain has TRBV20-1 and TRBJ2-1; 11 nucleotides agree with TRBD2. J gave up 8 bases and V 0 bases, and 3 bases lay outside the gene matches. This CDR3 is 14 amino acids long. Germline CDR1 reads DFQATT; CDR2 reads SNEGSKA (reference sequence). In nucleotides, the CDR3 is TGCAGTGCTAGAGAACTAGCGGGAGCCGATGAGCAGTTCTTC. Its translation is CSARELAGADEQFF.

This clonotype has only a few counts. The V call is TRBV5-1, the J call TRBJ2-4; TRBD1 or TRBD2 may be the D gene (5 bases each). The V gene's germline CDR1 is SGHRS and CDR2 YFSETQ. V was trimmed by 3 bases and J by 0 bases, leaving 7 bases between them. This CDR3 is 14 amino acids long. The CDR3 sequence is CASSWGTAKNIQYF. CDR3 DNA: TGCGCCAGCAGCTGGGGGACAGCCAAAAACATTCAGTACTTC.

This clonotype was seen ten or more times. The chain combines TRBV10-3 with TRBJ2-1, with a possible D match to TRBD2 (5 bases). From germline, CDR1 is ENHRY and CDR2 SYGVKD. The CDR3 contains 16 residues. Trimming removed 0 bases at V and 3 bases at J, with 12 bases between. CDR3 region: CAISESRTYLYNEQFF. The CDR3, as DNA: TGTGCCATCAGTGAGTCAAGGACTTATCTCTACAATGAGCAGTTCTTC.

This clonotype was detected a few times. The chain couples TRBV10-3 to TRBJ1-3; D unclear. V lost 5 bases, J lost 3 bases, and 8 bases lay in between. Germline loops: CDR1 ENHRY, CDR2 SYGVKD. The CDR3 spans 13 residues. The chain's CDR3 is CAISTSYGNTIYF. CDR3 nucleotides: TGTGCCATCAGTACCTCATATGGAAACACCATATATTTT.

This clonotype was recorded many times. The V gene is TRBV20-1, the J gene TRBJ2-4; 7 bases fit TRBD1. Losses at the gene ends were 1 base for V and 11 bases for J; bases not matched to a gene: 5. This CDR3 has 12 residues. Per the germline V gene, CDR1 is DFQATT and CDR2 is SNEGSKA (reference sequence). CDR3 in amino acids: CSARAQGFLQYF. Here the CDR3 DNA reads TGCAGTGCTAGAGCACAGGGGTTTCTTCAGTACTTC.

This clonotype has only a few counts. The chain uses TRBV12-3 or TRBV12-4 and TRBJ1-1, with D hard to call. V gave up 3 bases and J gave up 4 bases, with 12 bases separating them. The CDR3 loop spans 14 amino acids. CDR3: CASSFRALSTEAFF. The DNA of the CDR3 is TGTGCCAGCAGTTTTCGGGCGTTGAGCACTGAAGCTTTCTTT.

The chain uses TRBV6-1 and TRBJ2-1; D gene ambiguous. Trimming pared 7 bases from V and 0 bases from J, leaving 16 bases between. CDR3 length: 16 residues. Germline CDR1 is MNHNS and CDR2 is SASEGT. CDR3 nucleotide sequence: TGTGCCAGCAACCCTCTAGGGCCAAGCTCCTACAATGAGCAGTTCTTC. Its protein product is CASNPLGPSSYNEQFF.

The chain links TRBV29-1 to TRBJ2-2, with D hard to call. The CDR3 runs 12 residues. V was cut by 4 bases and J by 6 bases, with 9 bases left in between. Germline CDR1 and CDR2: SQVTM and ANQGSEA. The CDR3 loop reads CSVGPVPGELFF. The CDR3 region has the DNA TGCAGCGTTGGGCCCGTGCCCGGGGAGCTGTTTTTT.

This clonotype showed up just a few times. The chain's CDR3 is CASSQTVFQETQYF. The CDR3 coding sequence is TGTGCCAGCAGTCAAACAGTATTCCAAGAGACCCAGTACTTC. The chain is built from TRBV2 and TRBJ2-5, with no clear D. Germline V gene lookup returns CDR1 SNHLY and CDR2 FYNNEI. Trimming left V 5 bases short and J 1 base short, with 11 bases between. The length of the CDR3 is 14 residues.

The gene calls are TRBV15 and TRBJ2-7, with 13 bases that match TRBD2. The CDR3 sequence is 17 residues long. J gave up 6 bases and V 2 bases, and 10 bases lay outside the gene matches. The germline V gene encodes CDR1 LNHNV and CDR2 YYDKDF (reference sequence). The CDR3 protein is CATSRRYPGLAGAEQYF. In DNA form, the CDR3 reads TGTGCCACCAGCAGAAGATACCCAGGACTAGCGGGAGCCGAGCAGTACTTC.

The J gene is TRBJ2-1, the V gene TRBV7-9, with no clear D. The length of the CDR3 is 15 residues. CDR1 and CDR2 from the germline V gene are SEHNR and FQNEAQ (reference sequence). The V end was cut by 8 bases, the J end by 7 bases, with 21 bases between. The CDR3, as DNA: TGTGCCAGCGTGAGAGAACTGGGTTGGTTGAATGAGCAGTTCTTC. This sequence encodes CASVRELGWLNEQFF.

This clonotype was detected many times. This sequence joins TRBV6-2 or TRBV6-3 and TRBJ2-7; possibly TRBD1 for D (5 bases). Germline V gene data show CDR1 as MNHEY and CDR2 as SVGEGT. This CDR3 has 13 amino acids. Trimming shortened V by 3 bases and J by 5 bases, and 11 bases separated the two germline ends. The CDR3 here is CASSYSGFDEQYF. The CDR3 region has the DNA TGTGCCAGCAGTTATTCAGGGTTCGACGAGCAGTACTTC.

This clonotype was detected a few times. The chain recombines TRBV7-9 with TRBJ1-1; D is uncertain. Germline V gives CDR1 SEHNR, CDR2 FQNEAQ (reference sequence). V lost 1 base and J 8 bases, leaving 11 bases between the germline ends. The CDR3 extends over 13 amino acids. This CDR3 reads CASSLDPDGEAFF. CDR3 DNA sequence: TGTGCCAGCAGCTTAGACCCGGACGGGGAAGCTTTCTTT.

The chain links TRBV15 to TRBJ2-1, with 10 nucleotides matching TRBD2. CDR1 LNHNV and CDR2 YYDKDF come from the germline V gene (reference sequence). The CDR3 consists of 15 residues. J was trimmed by 3 bases and V by 4 bases; bases with no gene match: 3. CDR3 loop: CATSTRTSGYNEQFF. As DNA, the CDR3 is TGTGCCACCAGCACCCGGACTAGCGGCTACAATGAGCAGTTCTTC.

Ten or more counts support this clonotype. V gene TRBV7-8 combines with J gene TRBJ2-7; 9 bases map to TRBD1. The CDR3 consists of 14 residues. From germline, CDR1 is SGHVS and CDR2 FQNEAQ. The V gene end was trimmed by 4 bases and the J gene end by 2 bases; junction bases not matched to a gene: 3. The CDR3 DNA is TGTGCCAGCAGCTCCCGGGACAGGGCCTACGAGCAGTACTTC. Protein: CASSSRDRAYEQYF.

This clonotype has just a few counts. This chain joins TRBV28 and TRBJ2-7; tentative D call: TRBD1 (6 bases). This CDR3 is 14 amino acids long. Deletions cut 3 bases from V and 3 bases from J, with 12 bases between. In germline, CDR1 is MDHEN, CDR2 SYDVKM. DNA for the CDR3: TGTGCCAGCAGTTTCTCACCGGACAGCTACGAGCAGTACTTC. Its protein product is CASSFSPDSYEQYF.

In its sample, this clonotype was seen a few times. The rearrangement uses TRBV6-2 or TRBV6-3 and TRBJ2-3; D not resolved. The V gene lost 5 bases and the J gene lost 6 bases, with 27 bases spanning the gap. The CDR3 loop spans 18 amino acids. Germline loops: CDR1 MNHEY, CDR2 SVGEGT. The CDR3 DNA sequence: TGTGCCAGCAGTCAGAGGCGGCGCGAGTGGTCTGTTGGGGATACGCAGTATTTT. Residues: CASSQRRREWSVGDTQYF.

This clonotype turned up a few times. The chain combines TRBV15 with TRBJ2-2, with D possibly TRBD2 on 6 matching bases. CDR3 length equals 13 residues. Germline values: CDR1 LNHNV, CDR2 YYDKDF (reference sequence). V lost 7 bases and J 2 bases, leaving 8 bases between the germline ends. Here the CDR3 DNA reads TGTGCCACCACCGGACTAAACACCGGGGAGCTGTTTTTT. It yields the protein CATTGLNTGELFF.

This chain joins TRBV3-1 and TRBJ2-7; D might be TRBD1 (7 bases). Trimming took off 4 bases at V and 2 bases at J, with 15 bases between the two ends. The CDR3 contains 15 residues. Per germline, CDR1 LGHDT and CDR2 YNNKEL (reference sequence). The CDR3 sequence: CASSPHGGGPYEQYF. CDR3 nucleotide sequence: TGTGCCAGCAGCCCCCACGGAGGGGGCCCCTACGAGCAGTACTTC.

In its sample, this clonotype was seen a few times. The chain recombines TRBV7-2 with TRBJ2-5; D may be TRBD1 (6 bases). Germline-derived CDR1 and CDR2 are SGHTA and FQGNSA. CDR3 length: 13 residues. V was cut by 8 bases and J by 2 bases, with 12 bases left in between. Here the CDR3 DNA reads TGTGCCAGCTTGAGAGGGGGACAAGAGACCCAGTACTTC. Its translation is CASLRGGQETQYF.

Ten or more counts support this clonotype. This chain joins TRBV7-9 and TRBJ2-3, with D perhaps TRBD2 (7 bases). The V gene's germline CDR1 is SEHNR and CDR2 FQNEAQ (reference sequence). The CDR3 consists of 14 residues. Trimming cost V 10 bases and J 0 bases, with 14 bases left between them. The CDR3 is CATRGGQSTDTQYF. The CDR3 DNA sequence: TGTGCCACAAGGGGGGGCCAAAGCACAGATACGCAGTATTTT.

The rearrangement uses TRBV28 and TRBJ2-7, with D maybe TRBD2 (6 bases). Germline-derived CDR1 and CDR2 are MDHEN and SYDVKM. V lost 6 bases to trimming and J lost 1 base, with 19 bases between them. The length of the CDR3 is 16 residues. CDR3 sequence (DNA): TGTGCCAGCAGGCTATACTCCGGGAGAGATTCCTACGAGCAGTACTTC. Translation gives CASRLYSGRDSYEQYF.

This clonotype has just a few counts. This rearrangement joins TRBV7-3 to TRBJ2-1; 7 nucleotides match TRBD2. The V segment lost 10 bases and the J segment 7 bases; nucleotides outside the gene matches: 13. Germline CDR1 is SGHTA and CDR2 is FQGTGA. The CDR3 is 14 amino acids. The CDR3, as DNA: TGTGCCACCAGTAGCGGGCTCCTTGGGAATGAGCAGTTCTTC. It is translated as CATSSGLLGNEQFF. Drawing the rest from reference TRBV7-3 and TRBJ2-1, the complete variable domain is GAGVSQTPSNKVTEKGKYVELRCDPISGHTALYWYRQSLGQGPEFLIYFQGTGAADDSGLPNDRFFAVRPEGSVSTLKIQRTERGDSAVYLCATSSGLLGNEQFFGPGTRLTVL.

This chain uses TRBV5-1 with TRBJ2-5; 13 nucleotides agree with TRBD2. From germline, CDR1 is SGHRS and CDR2 YFSETQ. This CDR3 is built from 17 residues. Germline trimming cut 2 bases from V and 5 bases from J; bases unmatched to any gene: 9. CDR3 loop: CASSLLTSGRAGETQYF. For the CDR3, the DNA is TGCGCCAGCAGCTTACTAACTAGCGGGAGGGCCGGGGAGACCCAGTACTTC.

This rearrangement joins TRBV10-3 to TRBJ2-1, with a tentative D call TRBD1 (6 bases). The germline gives CDR1 ENHRY, CDR2 SYGVKD. The V and J ends lost 2 bases and 6 bases respectively, with 11 bases between them. CDR3 size: 14 residues. CDR3 protein: CAISEGQSPNEQFF. CDR3 bases: TGTGCCATCAGTGAGGGACAGAGCCCCAATGAGCAGTTCTTC.

This clonotype was seen only a few times. The chain recombines TRBV3-1 with TRBJ2-5; D is perhaps TRBD1 or TRBD2 (5 bases each). The CDR3 is made up of 17 amino acids. Deletions cut 0 bases from V and 5 bases from J, with 19 bases between. Germline values: CDR1 LGHDT, CDR2 YNNKEL (reference sequence). The CDR3 region has the DNA TGTGCCAGCAGCCAAGATACGGCCAAGAGAGGGGAGGAGACCCAGTACTTC. Its translation: CASSQDTAKRGEETQYF.

This clonotype was found a few times. The gene calls are TRBV5-4 and TRBJ2-7; 9 bases align to TRBD1. After removal of 4 bases from V and 7 bases from J, the junction contained 12 bases not matched to a gene. The germline V gene has CDR1 SGHNT and CDR2 YYREEE (reference sequence). The CDR3 is made up of 15 amino acids. The CDR3 DNA reads TGTGCCAGCAGCCCAGGGACAGGGCCTTACTTGGAGCAGTACTTC. Translated, it gives CASSPGTGPYLEQYF.

At least ten counts were recorded for this clonotype. The V call is TRBV11-2, the J call TRBJ2-2; the match to TRBD2 covers 7 bases. The CDR3 loop spans 14 amino acids. Looked up from germline, CDR1 is SGHAT and CDR2 is FQNNGV. Germline trimming cut 7 bases from V and 8 bases from J; bases unmatched to any gene: 10. The CDR3 protein is CASNLRTRSGELFF. CDR3 nucleotide sequence: TGTGCCAGCAACCTTCGGACTAGATCGGGGGAGCTGTTTTTT.